This T cell receptor (beta chain) appears in the sequencing data of a study of early T cells in non-severe SARS-CoV-2 infection (dated by TCRdb to the early 2020s). About the full investigation: TCR sequencing used bulk RNA from unsorted whole blood, so alpha and beta chains could not be paired. General findings and caveats noted by the study authors: VDJdb matching was skewed toward anti-spike CD8 responses, so virus-specific expansions were likely underestimated and private and CD4 specificities were missed.

The germline V gene encodes CDR1 MNHNY and CDR2 SVGAGI (reference sequence). Relative to germline, V is 6 bases shorter and J is 5 bases shorter, with 11 bases between their ends. The CDR3 spans 12 residues, from the cysteine through the phenylalanine. Only the CDR3 region is kept as DNA, spanning 36 bases read in frame from base 1. Receptor amplification or capture employed 5' RACE. Sequencing took place on a NextSeq 500. To correct for sequencing error and PCR bias, the TCR library protocol tagged individual cDNA molecules with unique molecular identifiers. Both TCR alpha and beta chains were sequenced, and tight co-correlation was observed between alpha and beta sequence abundances in each sample. Processing in the source paper ran as follows. V gene, J gene and CDR3 annotation of TCR sequences was performed with Decombinator V4. Expanded TCRs were defined as changing significantly between any two time points under a Poisson model with p below 0.0001. TCR abundances were normalised to the total number of TCRs sequenced in each sample and reported as counts per million. MAIT TCRs were defined by TRAV1-2 paired with TRAJ12, TRAJ20 or TRAJ33, and iNKT TCRs by TRAV10 paired with TRAJ18. A search of VDJdb, accessed on 1 November 2021, was run for TCRs annotated to CMV, EBV and SARS-CoV-2, with TCRs annotated for multiple antigens excluded. TCRdb applied fastp at Q25 and MiXCR to the public reads, then kept only in-frame beta chains. CDR3 protein sequences are deduplicated, and each keeps its most common genes and DNA. The V and J calls were not made by the authors but by TCRdb's processing. For this sample the table gives approximately 64,000 distinct CDR3 sequences, of which over 4.5% were detected only once. The ten largest clonotypes hold approximately 4.9% of the sample.

At least ten counts were recorded for this clonotype. The target of this receptor is not known. There are no base qualities to consult, and no much larger clone falls within one base. This was a case-control study nested in a cohort of healthcare workers in London, UK, who had nasopharyngeal swab PCR tests and blood samples taken every week. Healthcare workers were recruited between 23 and 31 March 2020, during the week of the UK lockdown, and were followed weekly for up to about 15 weeks. The sample comprised whole blood. The clonotype comes from an adult who was a healthcare worker with PCR-confirmed SARS-CoV-2 infection or an uninfected control (not recorded which). The V and J segments used are TRBV6-6 and TRBJ2-7, with a weak D call of TRBD1 (5 bases match). DNA sequence: TGTGCCAGCAGGGTAGGGGTGGACGAGCAGTACTTC. Its translation is CASRVGVDEQYF.